This entry lists 3 T cell receptor beta chains sequenced from one sample in a study of T cells in Graves' hyperthyroidism and ophthalmopathy. TCR beta CDR3 sequences were amplified from RNA transcripts. In the first-round RT-PCR of the TCR CDR3, the HTBI primer set was used. A single record per CDR3 protein comes from TCRdb applying MiXCR to the multiplex PCR reads. The data show around 520,000 distinct CDR3 sequences, roughly a quarter seen once. Sequencing input: blood. The receptors were gathered from a woman aged 25-40 years with Graves' ophthalmopathy.

The genes are TRBV6-5 and TRBJ2-7; D is uncertain. This CDR3 region has 13 residues. Germline V gene sequence: CDR1 MNHEY, CDR2 SVGAGI. The V end was cut by 4 bases, the J end by 0 bases, with 7 bases between. CDR3 sequence: CASSFRHSYEQYF. For the CDR3, the DNA is TGTGCCAGCAGTTTCCGACACTCCTACGAGCAGTACTTC.

This clonotype was recorded at least ten times. The CDR3 spells CASSFSGVIQETQYF. Here the CDR3 DNA reads TGTGCCAGCAGCTTTAGCGGGGTTATACAAGAGACCCAGTACTTC. V and J are TRBV7-9 and TRBJ2-5, with 8 positions matching TRBD2. This CDR3 contains 15 residues. Germline CDR1 is SEHNR and CDR2 is FQNEAQ (reference sequence). J lost 2 bases, V lost 3 bases, and 5 bases had no gene match.

This clonotype was counted many times. The chain is built from TRBV6-4 and TRBJ1-2, with a weak D call TRBD1 (5 bases). Trimming took 0 bases from V and 3 from J, leaving 11 bases between them. Germline V gene sequence: CDR1 MRHNA, CDR2 SNTAGT. CDR3 length: 15 amino acids. CDR3 region: CASSDSGGPYYGYTF. The CDR3 bases are TGTGCCAGCAGTGACTCGGGGGGACCCTACTATGGCTACACCTTC.